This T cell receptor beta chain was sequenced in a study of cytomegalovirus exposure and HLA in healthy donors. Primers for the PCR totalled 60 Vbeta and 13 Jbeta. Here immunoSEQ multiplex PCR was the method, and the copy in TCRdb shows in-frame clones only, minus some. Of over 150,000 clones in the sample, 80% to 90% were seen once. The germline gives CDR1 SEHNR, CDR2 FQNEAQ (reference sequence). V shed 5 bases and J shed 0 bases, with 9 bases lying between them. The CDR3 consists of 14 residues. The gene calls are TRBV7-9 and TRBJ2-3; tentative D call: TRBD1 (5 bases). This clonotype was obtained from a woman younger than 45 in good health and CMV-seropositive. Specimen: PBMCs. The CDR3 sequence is CASSVRGSTDTQYF. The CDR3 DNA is TGTGCCAGCAGCGTAAGGGGAAGCACAGATACGCAGTATTTT. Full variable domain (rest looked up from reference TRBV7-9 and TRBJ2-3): DTGVSQNPRHKITKRGQNVTFRCDPISEHNRLYWYRQTLGQGPEFLTYFQNEAQLEKSRLLSDRFSAERPKGSFSTLEIQRTEQGDSAMYLCASSVRGSTDTQYFGPGTRLTVL.